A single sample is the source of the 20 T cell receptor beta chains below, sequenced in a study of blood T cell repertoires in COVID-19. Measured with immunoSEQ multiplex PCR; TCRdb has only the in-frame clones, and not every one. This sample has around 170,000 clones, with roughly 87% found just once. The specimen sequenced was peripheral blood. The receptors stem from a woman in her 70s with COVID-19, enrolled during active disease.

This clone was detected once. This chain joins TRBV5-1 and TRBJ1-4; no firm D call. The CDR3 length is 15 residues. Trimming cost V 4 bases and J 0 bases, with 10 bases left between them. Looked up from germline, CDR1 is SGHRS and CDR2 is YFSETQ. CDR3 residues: CASSRVEATNEKLFF. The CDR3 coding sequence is TGCGCCAGCAGCCGGGTTGAGGCAACTAATGAAAAACTGTTTTTT.

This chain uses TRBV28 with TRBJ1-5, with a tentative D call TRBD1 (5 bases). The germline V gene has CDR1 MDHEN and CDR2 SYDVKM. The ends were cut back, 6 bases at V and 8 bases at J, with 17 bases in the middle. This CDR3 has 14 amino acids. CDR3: CASRVGTPSEPQHF. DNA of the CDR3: TGTGCCAGCAGAGTGGGGACTCCAAGTGAGCCCCAGCATTTT.

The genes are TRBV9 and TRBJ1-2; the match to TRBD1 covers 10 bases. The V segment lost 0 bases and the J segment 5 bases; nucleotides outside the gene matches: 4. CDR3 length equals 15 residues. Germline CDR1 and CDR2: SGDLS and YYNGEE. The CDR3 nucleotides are TGTGCCAGCAGCGTAGATCCGGGACAGGGGTATGGCTACACCTTC. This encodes CASSVDPGQGYGYTF. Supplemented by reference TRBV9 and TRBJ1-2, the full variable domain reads DSGVTQTPKHLITATGQRVTLRCSPRSGDLSVYWYQQSLDQGLQFLIQYYNGEERAKGNILERFSAQQFPDLHSELNLSSLELGDSALYFCASSVDPGQGYGYTFGSGTRLTVV.

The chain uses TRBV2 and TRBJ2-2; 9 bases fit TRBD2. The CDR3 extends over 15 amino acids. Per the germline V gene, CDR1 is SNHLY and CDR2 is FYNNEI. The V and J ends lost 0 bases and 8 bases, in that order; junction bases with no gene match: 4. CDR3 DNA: TGTGCCAGCAGTGAAGCCGGTAGCGGGAGAGGGGAGCTGTTTTTT. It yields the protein CASSEAGSGRGELFF.

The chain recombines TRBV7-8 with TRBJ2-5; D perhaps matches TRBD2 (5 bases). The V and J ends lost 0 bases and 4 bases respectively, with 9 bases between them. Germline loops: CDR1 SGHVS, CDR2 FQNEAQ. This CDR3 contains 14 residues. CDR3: CASSLAEVAETQYF. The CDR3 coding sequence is TGTGCCAGCAGCTTAGCGGAGGTAGCAGAGACCCAGTACTTC.

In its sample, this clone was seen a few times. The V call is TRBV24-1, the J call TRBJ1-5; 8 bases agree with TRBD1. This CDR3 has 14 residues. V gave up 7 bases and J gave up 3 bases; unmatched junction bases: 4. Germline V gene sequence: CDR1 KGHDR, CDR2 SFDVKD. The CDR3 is CATRKTGDNQPQHF. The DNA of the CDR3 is TGTGCCACCAGAAAGACAGGGGACAATCAGCCCCAGCATTTT.

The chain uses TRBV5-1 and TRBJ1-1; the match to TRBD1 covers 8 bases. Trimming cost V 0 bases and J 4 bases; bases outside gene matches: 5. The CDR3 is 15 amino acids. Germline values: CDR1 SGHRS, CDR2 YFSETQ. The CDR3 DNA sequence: TGCGCCAGCAGCTTGGCCTCAGGGGGCCCCACTGAAGCTTTCTTT. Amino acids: CASSLASGGPTEAFF.

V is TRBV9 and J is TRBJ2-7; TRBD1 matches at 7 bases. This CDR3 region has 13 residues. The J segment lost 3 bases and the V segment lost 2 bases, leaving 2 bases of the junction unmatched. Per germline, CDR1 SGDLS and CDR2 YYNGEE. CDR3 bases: TGTGCCAGCAGCGTGGGACAGAGCTACGAGCAGTACTTC. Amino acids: CASSVGQSYEQYF.

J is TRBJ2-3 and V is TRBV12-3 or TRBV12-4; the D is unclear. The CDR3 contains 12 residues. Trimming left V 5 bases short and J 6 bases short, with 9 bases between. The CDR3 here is CASSILRDTQYF. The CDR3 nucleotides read TGTGCCAGCAGTATCCTTCGGGATACGCAGTATTTT.

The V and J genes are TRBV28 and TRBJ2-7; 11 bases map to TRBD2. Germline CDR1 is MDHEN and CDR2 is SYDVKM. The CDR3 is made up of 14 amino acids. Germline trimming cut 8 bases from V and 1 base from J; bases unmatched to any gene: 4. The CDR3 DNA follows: TGTGCCAGCCGGACTAGCGGGTTATCCTACGAGCAGTACTTC. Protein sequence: CASRTSGLSYEQYF.

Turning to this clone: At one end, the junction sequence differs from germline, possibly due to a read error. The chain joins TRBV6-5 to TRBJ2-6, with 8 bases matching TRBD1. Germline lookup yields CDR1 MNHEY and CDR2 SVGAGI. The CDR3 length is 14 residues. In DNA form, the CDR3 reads TGTGCCAGCAGTTACCAGACAGGGGTCAACGTCCTGACTTTC. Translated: CASSYQTGVNVLTF.

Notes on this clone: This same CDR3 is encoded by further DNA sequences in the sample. The chain's CDR3 is CATSDRANTEAFF. In nucleotides, the CDR3 is TGTGCCACCAGTGATCGAGCGAACACTGAAGCTTTCTTT. The chain links TRBV24-1 to TRBJ1-1; D unresolved. Trimming took 3 bases from V and 1 from J, leaving 5 bases between them. Germline lookup yields CDR1 KGHDR and CDR2 SFDVKD. The CDR3 length is 13 residues.

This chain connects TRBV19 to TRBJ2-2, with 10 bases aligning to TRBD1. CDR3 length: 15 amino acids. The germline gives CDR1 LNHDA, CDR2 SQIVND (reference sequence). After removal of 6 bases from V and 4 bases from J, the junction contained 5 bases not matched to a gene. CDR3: CASRMTGGVTGELFF. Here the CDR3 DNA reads TGTGCCAGTAGGATGACAGGGGGCGTCACCGGGGAGCTGTTTTTT.

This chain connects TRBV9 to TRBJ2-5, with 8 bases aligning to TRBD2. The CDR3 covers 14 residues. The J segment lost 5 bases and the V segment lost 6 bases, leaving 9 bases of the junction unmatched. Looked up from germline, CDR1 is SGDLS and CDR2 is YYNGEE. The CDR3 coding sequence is TGTGCCAGCAATAGCGGGGACATCTCGGAGACCCAGTACTTC. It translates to CASNSGDISETQYF. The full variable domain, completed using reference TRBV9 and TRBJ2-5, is DSGVTQTPKHLITATGQRVTLRCSPRSGDLSVYWYQQSLDQGLQFLIQYYNGEERAKGNILERFSAQQFPDLHSELNLSSLELGDSALYFCASNSGDISETQYFGPGTRLLVL.

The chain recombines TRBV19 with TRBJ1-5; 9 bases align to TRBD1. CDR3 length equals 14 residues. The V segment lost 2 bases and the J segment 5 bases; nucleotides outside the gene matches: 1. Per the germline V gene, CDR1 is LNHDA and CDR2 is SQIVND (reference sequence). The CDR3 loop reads CASSIRTGDQPQHF. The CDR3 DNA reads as TGTGCCAGTAGTATAAGGACAGGGGATCAGCCCCAGCATTTT. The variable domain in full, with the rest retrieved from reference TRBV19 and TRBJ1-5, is DGGITQSPKYLFRKEGQNVTLSCEQNLNHDAMYWYRQDPGQGLRLIYYSQIVNDFQKGDIAEGYSVSREKKESFPLTVTSAQKNPTAFYLCASSIRTGDQPQHFGDGTRLSIL.

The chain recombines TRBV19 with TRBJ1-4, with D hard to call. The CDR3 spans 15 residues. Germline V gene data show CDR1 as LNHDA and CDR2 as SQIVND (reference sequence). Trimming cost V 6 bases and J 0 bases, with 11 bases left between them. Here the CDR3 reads CASSSQSATNEKLFF. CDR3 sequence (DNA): TGTGCCAGTAGCTCCCAAAGCGCAACTAATGAAAAACTGTTTTTT.

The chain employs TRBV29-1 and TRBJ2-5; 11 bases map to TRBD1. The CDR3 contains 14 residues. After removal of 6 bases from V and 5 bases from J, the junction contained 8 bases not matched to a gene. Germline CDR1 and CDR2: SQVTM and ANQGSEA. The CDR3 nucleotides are TGCAGCGTCGATGGGACAGGGGGACAGGAGACCCAGTACTTC. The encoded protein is CSVDGTGGQETQYF.

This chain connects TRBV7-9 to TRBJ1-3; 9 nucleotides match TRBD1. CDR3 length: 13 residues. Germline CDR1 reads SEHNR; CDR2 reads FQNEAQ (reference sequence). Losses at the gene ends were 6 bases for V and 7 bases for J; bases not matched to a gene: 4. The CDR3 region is CASRPTGGNTIYF. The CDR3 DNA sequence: TGTGCCAGCAGACCGACAGGGGGGAACACCATATATTTT. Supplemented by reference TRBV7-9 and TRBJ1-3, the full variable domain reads DTGVSQNPRHKITKRGQNVTFRCDPISEHNRLYWYRQTLGQGPEFLTYFQNEAQLEKSRLLSDRFSAERPKGSFSTLEIQRTEQGDSAMYLCASRPTGGNTIYFGEGSWLTVV.

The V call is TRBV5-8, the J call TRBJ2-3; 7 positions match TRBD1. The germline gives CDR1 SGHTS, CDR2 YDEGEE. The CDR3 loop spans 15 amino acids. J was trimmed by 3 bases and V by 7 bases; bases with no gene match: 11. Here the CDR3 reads CASFKQGPSTDTQYF. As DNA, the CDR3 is TGTGCCAGCTTTAAACAGGGGCCTAGTACAGATACGCAGTATTTT.

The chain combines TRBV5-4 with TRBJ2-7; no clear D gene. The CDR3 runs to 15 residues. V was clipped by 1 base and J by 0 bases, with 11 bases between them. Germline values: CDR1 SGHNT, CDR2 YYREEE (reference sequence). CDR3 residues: CASSLPAGSSYEQYF. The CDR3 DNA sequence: TGTGCCAGCAGCTTGCCGGCAGGCAGCTCCTACGAGCAGTACTTC.